Listed here is a single T cell receptor (beta chain). This specimen belongs to a study of blood T cell repertoires in COVID-19. Trimming took 4 bases from V and 3 from J, leaving 13 bases between them. The CDR3 contains 15 residues. The germline V gene has CDR1 MDHEN and CDR2 SYDVKM. Data came from immunoSEQ multiplex PCR; TCRdb stores just in-frame clones and leaves some out. The table lists roughly 220,000 clones, over 60% of them singletons. The TCR comes from a woman aged 65 to 85 with acute or convalescent COVID-19. Sequencing was done on a sample of peripheral blood. The chain has TRBV28 and TRBJ1-3; D might be TRBD1 (5 bases). The CDR3 spells CASSYLQGGGNTIYF. CDR3 DNA sequence: TGTGCCAGCAGTTATCTCCAGGGCGGTGGAAACACCATATATTTT.